The 14 T cell receptor beta chains below come from one sample, sequenced in a study of T cell clonality in common variable immunodeficiency. Clones were sequenced by immunoSEQ multiplex PCR, and TCRdb holds only the in-frame ones, with some missing. In total the sample includes about 39,000 clones, none of them seen once. Sequenced sample: peripheral blood mononuclear cells. These receptors came from a person aged 18 to 75 in good health.

This clone was seen more than once but under ten times. Read coverage stops 3 residues before the CDR3 terminus; the germline J gene supplies the remainder. V and J are TRBV11-2 and TRBJ2-7; D may be TRBD1 (6 bases). V was trimmed by 5 bases and J by 5 bases, leaving 13 bases between them. CDR1 and CDR2 (germline): SGHAT, FQNNGV. There are 13 residues in the CDR3. CDR3 bases read: TGTGCCAGCAGCCAAGACAGGAATAACGAG. Protein: CASSQDRNNE. The CDR3 reads in full as CASSQDRNNEQYF.

There are many counts of this clone. This CDR3 reads CASSRRTGGVETQYF. CDR3 DNA, as far as it was read: TGTGCCAGCAGTCGACGGACAGGGGGCGTGGAGACC. The gene calls are TRBV5-8 and TRBJ2-5; 11 positions match TRBD1. The CDR3 end falls 3 residues outside the read, so it is completed with the germline J gene. The CDR3 sequence is 15 residues long. The germline V gene encodes CDR1 SGHTS and CDR2 YDEGEE. With 5 bases clipped from V and 5 bases from J, the junction kept 8 bases outside the gene matches.

Notes on this clone: The CDR3 end is not reached by the read, which stops 3 residues before it; the germline J gene fills it in. The chain uses TRBV7-9 and TRBJ2-1; TRBD1 matches at 9 bases. The CDR3 length is 15 residues. V gave up 5 bases and J gave up 7 bases; unmatched junction bases: 9. Germline CDR1 SEHNR, CDR2 FQNEAQ (reference sequence). CDR3 DNA, as far as it was read: TGTGCCAGCAGCGCTCAACCGGGGACAGGGAATGAG. It yields the protein CASSAQPGTGNE. The whole CDR3 sequence reads CASSAQPGTGNEQFF.

This clone came up many times. The CDR3 is cut off 3 residues early in the read; its end comes from the germline J gene. The chain links TRBV4-1 to TRBJ2-5; tentatively, D is TRBD2 (7 bases). Looked up from germline, CDR1 is MGHRA and CDR2 is YSYEKL. V lost 3 bases, J lost 3 bases, and 20 bases lay in between. The CDR3 totals 17 residues. The sequenced part of the CDR3 DNA is TGCGCCAGCAGCCAGGATCCTGGCGGGGGCACCAAAGAGACC. As protein: CASSQDPGGGTKET. The whole CDR3 protein reads CASSQDPGGGTKETQYF.

This clone was counted at least ten times. The read stops 3 residues short of the end of the CDR3; the missing end is completed from the germline J gene. The chain joins TRBV18 to TRBJ2-1; 10 bases agree with TRBD2. CDR3 size: 17 residues. J lost 4 bases, V lost 5 bases, and 11 bases had no gene match. Per the germline V gene, CDR1 is KGHSH and CDR2 is LQKENI. The sequenced CDR3 bases are TGTGCCAGCTCATCCCTAGCGGGAGTGCCGCGTTACAATGAG. It is translated as CASSSLAGVPRYNE. The full CDR3 protein reads CASSSLAGVPRYNEQFF.

This clone was picked up a small number of times. The read terminates 3 residues before the CDR3 end, so the remaining end is supplied by the germline J gene. The J gene is TRBJ2-2, the V gene TRBV19; D possibly corresponds to TRBD2 (7 bases). The CDR3 is made up of 14 amino acids. The germline V gene has CDR1 LNHDA and CDR2 SQIVND (reference sequence). The CDR3 sequence: CASSPGGGANVLFF. The DNA read from the CDR3 is TGTGCCAGTAGCCCCGGTGGGGGGGCCAACGTG.

This clone was counted ten times or more. One end of the junction varies from germline; a read error may be responsible. The sequenced fragment ends 3 residues before the CDR3 boundary, so the rest is inferred from the germline J gene. The chain is built from TRBV7-9 and TRBJ2-1; D uncertain. In germline, CDR1 is SEHNR, CDR2 FQNEAQ (reference sequence). The CDR3 is made up of 14 amino acids. CDR3: CASTLFDMTNEQFF. The sequenced part of the CDR3 DNA is TGTGCCAGCACCTTATTCGACATGACCAATGAG.

This clone has at least ten counts. With the read ending 3 residues before the CDR3 end, the germline J gene is used to fill in that end. The chain recombines TRBV19 with TRBJ1-4; 8 bases map to TRBD1. The J segment lost 10 bases and the V segment lost 5 bases, leaving 15 bases of the junction unmatched. CDR3 length: 16 amino acids. The germline V gene has CDR1 LNHDA and CDR2 SQIVND (reference sequence). The sequenced CDR3 bases are TGTGCCAGTAGTCCCGGGACAGGCTTGGCCTTCGGAAAA. It encodes CASSPGTGLAFGK. Given in full, the CDR3 is CASSPGTGLAFGKLFF.

This clone has a count of ten or more. The sequenced fragment ends 3 residues before the CDR3 boundary, so the rest is inferred from the germline J gene. This chain joins TRBV10-3 and TRBJ2-1; the D is unclear. This CDR3 comprises 12 residues. V lost 10 bases and J lost 7, with 14 bases in between. Germline V gene lookup returns CDR1 ENHRY and CDR2 SYGVKD. The CDR3 spells CATQDARNEQFF. The CDR3 bases that were read are TGTGCCACCCAGGATGCACGAAATGAG.

This clone showed up many times. Read coverage stops 3 residues before the CDR3 terminus; the germline J gene supplies the remainder. The chain links TRBV5-1 to TRBJ1-4; TRBD1 aligns across 8 bases. The CDR3 extends over 16 amino acids. The germline gives CDR1 SGHRS, CDR2 YFSETQ. The CDR3 bases that were read are TGCGCCAGCAGCTTGATGGCAGGGGGCGGCAGTTCACCA. It translates to CASSLMAGGGSSP. The CDR3 as a whole reads CASSLMAGGGSSPLFF.

This clone was counted at least ten times. Coverage ceases 3 residues before the CDR3 finishes, and the germline J gene fills in the end. The V call is TRBV10-3, the J call TRBJ2-3, with D perhaps TRBD1 (5 bases). The CDR3 sequence is 20 residues long. CDR1 ENHRY and CDR2 SYGVKD come from the germline V gene. V lost 7 bases, J lost 2 bases, and 31 bases lay in between. The sequenced CDR3 bases are TGTGCCATCACCTTATTCAGGGCCGAGGTGTCCGTATACTTCACAGATACG. It yields the protein CAITLFRAEVSVYFTDT. The full CDR3 protein is CAITLFRAEVSVYFTDTQYF.

This clone was recorded many times. The read falls 3 residues short of the CDR3 end, and the missing part is taken from the germline J gene. This sequence joins TRBV30 and TRBJ2-3; TRBD2 aligns across 7 bases. V was clipped by 2 bases and J by 1 base; unmatched bases: 3. Germline assignment: CDR1 GTSNPN and CDR2 SVGIG (reference sequence). The CDR3 consists of 14 residues. The sequenced CDR3 bases are TGTGCCTGGAGTCCACGGGGGGGCACAGATACG. Its translation is CAWSPRGGTDT. The entire CDR3 protein reads CAWSPRGGTDTQYF.

This clone was counted a few times. The CDR3 end falls 3 residues outside the read, so it is completed with the germline J gene. The chain couples TRBV2 to TRBJ1-2; D gene uncertain. The CDR3 loop spans 13 amino acids. Germline CDR1 and CDR2: SNHLY and FYNNEI. The CDR3 is CASKKQGQKGYTF. The DNA read from the CDR3 is TGTGCCAGCAAGAAACAAGGCCAAAAGGGC.

This clone has ten or more counts. The CDR3 end falls 3 residues outside the read, so it is completed with the germline J gene. The V call is TRBV20-1, the J call TRBJ2-1; 8 bases agree with TRBD1. V was pared by 6 bases and J by 8 bases, with 3 bases of the junction left unmatched. CDR3 length: 11 residues. From germline, CDR1 is DFQATT and CDR2 SNEGSKA (reference sequence). This CDR3 is CSALDRDEQFF. The CDR3 DNA, read in part, is TGCAGTGCCTTGGACAGGGATGAG.